One and the same sample provided the 13 T cell receptor beta chains below, sequenced in a study of blood T cell repertoires in COVID-19. Method: immunoSEQ multiplex PCR; TCRdb's copy keeps in-frame clones and lacks some. The repertoire includes under 300,000 clones, about 80% of them detected once, and over 14% sits in the top ten. Sequencing was performed on PBMCs or T cells enriched from blood (not recorded which). Every receptor here comes from a man aged 40-49 years who had recovered from COVID-19.

The V gene is TRBV19, the J gene TRBJ2-7; no definite D call. The CDR3 contains 16 residues. CDR1 is LNHDA, CDR2 SQIVND, per germline (reference sequence). V was shortened by 4 bases and J by 0 bases, with 16 bases between the two germline ends. The chain's CDR3 is CASSTSVNTLSYEQYF. In DNA, the CDR3 is TGTGCCAGTAGTACAAGCGTAAATACCCTCTCCTACGAGCAGTACTTC. Full variable domain (outside the CDR3, taken from reference TRBV19 and TRBJ2-7): DGGITQSPKYLFRKEGQNVTLSCEQNLNHDAMYWYRQDPGQGLRLIYYSQIVNDFQKGDIAEGYSVSREKKESFPLTVTSAQKNPTAFYLCASSTSVNTLSYEQYFGPGTRLTVT.

The J gene is TRBJ1-3, the V gene TRBV4-2, with D unclear. Trimming removed 1 base at V and 0 bases at J, with 7 bases between. Germline V lookup: CDR1 LGHNA, CDR2 YNFKEQ. There are 15 residues in the CDR3. CDR3 bases: TGTGCCAGCAGCCAAGTGAGCGGCTCTGGAAACACCATATATTTT. It codes for CASSQVSGSGNTIYF.

This clone was counted once. This rearrangement joins TRBV3-1 (or the pseudogene TRBV3-2) to TRBJ1-4; 10 bases line up with TRBD1. The CDR3 runs 15 residues. Germline CDR1 reads LGHDT; CDR2 reads YNNKEL (reference sequence). V was pared by 4 bases and J by 7 bases, with 6 bases of the junction left unmatched. The CDR3 DNA reads TGTGCCAGCAGCCCGGGGACAGGGGAGACTGAAAAACTGTTTTTT. This sequence encodes CASSPGTGETEKLFF.

This rearrangement joins TRBV10-2 to TRBJ1-3; no firm D call. V gave up 2 bases and J gave up 3 bases, with 8 bases separating them. CDR1 WSHSY and CDR2 SAAADI come from the germline V gene. The CDR3 has 14 amino acids. CDR3 protein: CASSEGRFGNTIYF. The DNA of the CDR3 is TGCGCCAGCAGTGAGGGGCGATTTGGAAACACCATATATTTT.

The chain is built from TRBV18 and TRBJ1-5; D is ambiguous. Per the germline V gene, CDR1 is KGHSH and CDR2 is LQKENI. Trimming pared 3 bases from V and 4 bases from J, leaving 10 bases between. The CDR3 consists of 14 residues. CDR3: CASSPSTGNQPQHF. DNA of the CDR3: TGTGCCAGCTCACCTTCGACGGGTAATCAGCCCCAGCATTTT.

The V and J genes are TRBV18 and TRBJ1-2; D unclear. The CDR3 has 13 amino acids. The V and J ends lost 2 bases and 6 bases respectively, with 10 bases between them. Per germline, CDR1 KGHSH and CDR2 LQKENI. CDR3 protein: CASSPIQTDGYTF. CDR3 DNA: TGTGCCAGCTCACCAATACAGACGGATGGCTACACCTTC.

This chain joins TRBV5-1 and TRBJ1-5, with D possibly being TRBD1 (6 bases). The CDR3 totals 13 residues. The V gene's germline CDR1 is SGHRS and CDR2 YFSETQ. Trimming removed 4 bases from V and 4 bases from J, with 9 bases in between. CDR3 in amino acids: CASSRDKNQPQHF. The CDR3 nucleotides are TGCGCCAGCAGCAGGGACAAAAATCAGCCCCAGCATTTT.

V gene TRBV12-2 combines with J gene TRBJ1-1; the DNA was not used to check the table's D call, TRBD1. TRBV12-2 is a pseudogene locus. There are 15 residues in the CDR3. The CDR3 spells CASRPPGQMNTEAFF. The CDR3 nucleotides read TGTGCAAGTCGTCCCCCGGGACAGATGAACACTGAAGCTTTCTTT.

The genes are TRBV12-1 and TRBJ2-2; TRBD2 is taken as the D call from the table, unchecked against the DNA. TRBV12-1 is an annotated pseudogene. This CDR3 spans 14 amino acids. CDR3 residues: CASRLAGNTGELFF. Here the CDR3 DNA reads TGTGCCAGCAGACTAGCGGGCAACACCGGGGAGCTGTTTTTT.

The table lists this clone with a count of one. The chain joins TRBV27 to TRBJ1-1; no clear D gene. V lost 3 bases, J lost 6 bases, and 11 bases lay in between. The CDR3 loop spans 13 amino acids. Germline values: CDR1 MNHEY, CDR2 SMNVEV (reference sequence). CDR3 protein: CASSFDAGSEAFF. DNA for the CDR3: TGTGCCAGCAGTTTTGATGCGGGGTCTGAAGCTTTCTTT.

The rearrangement uses TRBV4-3 and TRBJ2-3, with 14 bases that match TRBD2. There are 16 residues in the CDR3. Per the germline V gene, CDR1 is LGHNA and CDR2 is YSLEER. The V segment lost 2 bases and the J segment 8 bases; nucleotides outside the gene matches: 6. The DNA for the CDR3 is TGCGCCAGCAGCCAACAGTGGACTAGCGGGGGGCCTACGCAGTATTTT. As protein: CASSQQWTSGGPTQYF.

V usage is TRBV7-9 and J usage is TRBJ1-2, with 9 bases matching TRBD1. Germline V CDR1 and CDR2: SEHNR, FQNEAQ (reference sequence). After removal of 5 bases from V and 3 bases from J, the junction contained 4 bases not matched to a gene. This CDR3 region has 14 residues. CDR3 sequence reads: CASSRQGGYYGYTF. In DNA, the CDR3 is TGTGCCAGCAGCCGACAGGGGGGATACTATGGCTACACCTTC.

The rearrangement uses TRBV28 and TRBJ1-4; a possible D gene is TRBD1 (5 bases). V was pared by 3 bases and J by 11 bases, with 16 bases between. Germline CDR1 reads MDHEN; CDR2 reads SYDVKM. The CDR3 is 14 residues long. The CDR3 is CASSFGGATGKLFF. The CDR3 DNA sequence: TGTGCCAGCAGTTTTGGAGGGGCCACCGGGAAACTGTTTTTT. Together with reference TRBV28 and TRBJ1-4, the CDR3 gives the full variable domain: DVKVTQSSRYLVKRTGEKVFLECVQDMDHENMFWYRQDPGLGLRLIYFSYDVKMKEKGDIPEGYSVSREKKERFSLILESASTNQTSMYLCASSFGGATGKLFFGSGTQLSVL.